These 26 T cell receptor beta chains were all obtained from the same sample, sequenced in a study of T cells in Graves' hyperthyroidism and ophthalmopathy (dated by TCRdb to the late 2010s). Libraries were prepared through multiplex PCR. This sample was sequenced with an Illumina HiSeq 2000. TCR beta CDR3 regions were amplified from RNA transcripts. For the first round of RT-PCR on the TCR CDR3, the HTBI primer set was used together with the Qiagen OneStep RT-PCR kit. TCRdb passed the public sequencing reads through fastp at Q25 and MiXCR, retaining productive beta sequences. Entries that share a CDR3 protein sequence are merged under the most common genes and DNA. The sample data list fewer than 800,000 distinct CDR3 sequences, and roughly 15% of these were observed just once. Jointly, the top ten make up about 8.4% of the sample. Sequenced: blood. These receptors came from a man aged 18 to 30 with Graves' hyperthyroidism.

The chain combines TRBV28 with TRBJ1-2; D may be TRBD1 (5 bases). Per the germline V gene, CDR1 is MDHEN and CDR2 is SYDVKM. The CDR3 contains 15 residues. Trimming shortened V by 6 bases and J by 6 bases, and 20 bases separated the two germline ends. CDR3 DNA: TGTGCCAGCAGCCCCGGGACTCTCCGATTAGATGGCTACACCTTC. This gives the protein CASSPGTLRLDGYTF.

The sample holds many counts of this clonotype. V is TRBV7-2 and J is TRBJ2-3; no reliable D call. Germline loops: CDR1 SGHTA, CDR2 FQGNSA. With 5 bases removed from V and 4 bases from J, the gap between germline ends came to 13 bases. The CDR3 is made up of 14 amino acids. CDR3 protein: CASSPPDAPDTQYF. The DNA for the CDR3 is TGTGCCAGCAGCCCTCCTGACGCCCCAGATACGCAGTATTTT.

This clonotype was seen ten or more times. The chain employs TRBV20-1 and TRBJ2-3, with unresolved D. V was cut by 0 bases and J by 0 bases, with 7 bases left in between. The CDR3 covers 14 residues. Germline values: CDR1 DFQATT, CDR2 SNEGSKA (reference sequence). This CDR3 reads CSARDSRSTDTQYF. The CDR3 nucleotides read TGCAGTGCTAGAGATTCGAGAAGCACAGATACGCAGTATTTT.

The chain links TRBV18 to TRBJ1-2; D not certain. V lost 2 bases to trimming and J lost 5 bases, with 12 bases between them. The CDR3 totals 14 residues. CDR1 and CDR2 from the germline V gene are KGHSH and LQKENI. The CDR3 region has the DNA TGTGCCAGCTCACCAGGGCCAGTCCCGTATGGCTACACCTTC. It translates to CASSPGPVPYGYTF.

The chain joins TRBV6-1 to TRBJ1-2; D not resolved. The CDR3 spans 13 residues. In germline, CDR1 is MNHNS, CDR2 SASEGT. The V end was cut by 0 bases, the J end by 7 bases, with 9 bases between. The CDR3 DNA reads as TGTGCCAGCAGTGAAGCGGCAGTCGCTGGCTACACCTTC. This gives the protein CASSEAAVAGYTF.

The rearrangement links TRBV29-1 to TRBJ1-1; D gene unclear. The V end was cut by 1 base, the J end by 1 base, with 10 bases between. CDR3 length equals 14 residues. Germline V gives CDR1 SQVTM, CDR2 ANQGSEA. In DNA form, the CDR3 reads TGCAGCGTTGAAGTGCCGCGACAGAACACTGAAGCTTTCTTT. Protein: CSVEVPRQNTEAFF.

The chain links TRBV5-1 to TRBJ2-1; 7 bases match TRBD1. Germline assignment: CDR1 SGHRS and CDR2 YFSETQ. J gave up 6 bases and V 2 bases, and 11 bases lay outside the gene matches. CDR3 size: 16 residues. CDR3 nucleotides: TGCGCCAGCAGCTTAACGTTGGGATCAGGGGGCAATGAGCAGTTCTTC. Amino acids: CASSLTLGSGGNEQFF.

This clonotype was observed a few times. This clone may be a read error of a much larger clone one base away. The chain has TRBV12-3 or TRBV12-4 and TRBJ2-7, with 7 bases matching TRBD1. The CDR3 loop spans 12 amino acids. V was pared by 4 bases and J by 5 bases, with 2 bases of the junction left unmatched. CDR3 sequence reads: CASSSTGNEQYF. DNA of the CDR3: TGTGCCAGCAGTTCGACAGGGAACGAGCAGTACTTC.

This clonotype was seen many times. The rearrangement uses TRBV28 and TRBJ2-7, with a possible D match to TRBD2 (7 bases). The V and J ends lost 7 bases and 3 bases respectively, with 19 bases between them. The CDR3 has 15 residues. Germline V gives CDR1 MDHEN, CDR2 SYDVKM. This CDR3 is CASTQPGLQGYEQYF. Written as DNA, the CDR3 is TGTGCCAGCACCCAGCCGGGACTACAGGGCTACGAGCAGTACTTC.

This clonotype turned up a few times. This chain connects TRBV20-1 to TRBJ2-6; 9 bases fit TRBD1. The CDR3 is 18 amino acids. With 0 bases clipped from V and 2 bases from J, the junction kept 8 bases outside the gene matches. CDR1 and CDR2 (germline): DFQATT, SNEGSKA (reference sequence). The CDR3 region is CSARDSTGGWAGANVLTF. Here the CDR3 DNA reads TGCAGTGCTAGAGATTCGACAGGGGGATGGGCTGGGGCCAACGTCCTGACTTTC.

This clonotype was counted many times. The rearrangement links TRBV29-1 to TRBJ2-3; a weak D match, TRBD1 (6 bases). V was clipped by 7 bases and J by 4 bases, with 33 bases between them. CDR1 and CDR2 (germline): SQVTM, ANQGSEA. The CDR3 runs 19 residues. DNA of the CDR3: TGCAGCGGCCGACGATCCCTTATAGGACCGGTCCAGGGGCCAGATACGCAGTATTTT. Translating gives CSGRRSLIGPVQGPDTQYF.

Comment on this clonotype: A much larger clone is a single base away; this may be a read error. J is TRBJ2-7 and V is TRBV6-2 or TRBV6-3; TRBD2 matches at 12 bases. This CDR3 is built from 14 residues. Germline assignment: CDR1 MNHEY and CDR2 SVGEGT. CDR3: CGSAGLAGPYEQYF. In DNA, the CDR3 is TGTGGCAGCGCCGGACTAGCGGGACCGTACGAGCAGTACTTC.

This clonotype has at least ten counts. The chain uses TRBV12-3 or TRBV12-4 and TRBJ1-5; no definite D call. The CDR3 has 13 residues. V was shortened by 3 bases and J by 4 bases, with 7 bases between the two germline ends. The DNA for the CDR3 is TGTGCCAGCAGTTTCTCCCCAAATCAGCCCCAGCATTTT. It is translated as CASSFSPNQPQHF.

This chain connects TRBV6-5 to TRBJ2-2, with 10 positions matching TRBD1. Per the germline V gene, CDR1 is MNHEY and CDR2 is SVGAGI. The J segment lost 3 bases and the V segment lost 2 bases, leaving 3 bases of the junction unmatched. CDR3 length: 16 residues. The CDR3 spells CASSYQTGGHTGELFF. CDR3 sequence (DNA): TGTGCCAGCAGTTACCAGACAGGGGGCCACACCGGGGAGCTGTTTTTT.

In nucleotides, the CDR3 is TGCAGTACCCAGGACAGAGCGAACACTGAAGCTTTCTTT. Protein product: CSTQDRANTEAFF. The rearrangement uses TRBV20-1 and TRBJ1-1; the D gene is possibly TRBD1 (6 bases). Germline lookup yields CDR1 DFQATT and CDR2 SNEGSKA (reference sequence). This CDR3 contains 13 residues. V shed 8 bases and J shed 1 base, with 14 bases lying between them.

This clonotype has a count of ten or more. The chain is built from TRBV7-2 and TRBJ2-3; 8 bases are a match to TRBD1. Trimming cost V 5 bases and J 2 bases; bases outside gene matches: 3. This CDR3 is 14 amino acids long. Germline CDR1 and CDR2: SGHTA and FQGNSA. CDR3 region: CASSTDRATDTQYF. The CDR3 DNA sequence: TGTGCCAGCAGCACGGACAGGGCCACAGATACGCAGTATTTT.

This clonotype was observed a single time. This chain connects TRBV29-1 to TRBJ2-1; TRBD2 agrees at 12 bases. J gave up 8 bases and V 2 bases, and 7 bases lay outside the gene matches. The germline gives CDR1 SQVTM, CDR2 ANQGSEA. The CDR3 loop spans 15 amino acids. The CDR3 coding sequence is TGCAGCGTTGAATTCCTAGCGGGAGGGGTAGATGAGCAGTTCTTC. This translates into CSVEFLAGGVDEQFF.

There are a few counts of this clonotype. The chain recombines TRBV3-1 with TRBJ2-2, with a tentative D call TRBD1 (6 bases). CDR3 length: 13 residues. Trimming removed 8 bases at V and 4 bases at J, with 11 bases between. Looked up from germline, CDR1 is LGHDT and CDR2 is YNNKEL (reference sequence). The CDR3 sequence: CASSTGTTGELFF. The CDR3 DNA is TGTGCCAGCTCGACAGGAACCACCGGGGAGCTGTTTTTT.

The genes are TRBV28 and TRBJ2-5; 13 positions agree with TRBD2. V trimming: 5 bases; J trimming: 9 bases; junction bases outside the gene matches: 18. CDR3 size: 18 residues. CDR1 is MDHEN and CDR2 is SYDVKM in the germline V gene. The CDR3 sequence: CASSTRLAGGALDEAQYF. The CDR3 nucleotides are TGTGCCAGCAGTACTCGACTAGCGGGAGGAGCCTTAGACGAGGCCCAGTACTTC.

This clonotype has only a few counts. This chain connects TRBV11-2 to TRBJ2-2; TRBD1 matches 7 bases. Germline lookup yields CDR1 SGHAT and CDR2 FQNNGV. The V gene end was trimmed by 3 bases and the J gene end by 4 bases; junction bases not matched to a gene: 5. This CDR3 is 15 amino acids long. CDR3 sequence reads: CASSFNRGSTGELFF. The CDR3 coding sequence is TGTGCCAGCAGCTTTAACAGGGGTAGCACCGGGGAGCTGTTTTTT.

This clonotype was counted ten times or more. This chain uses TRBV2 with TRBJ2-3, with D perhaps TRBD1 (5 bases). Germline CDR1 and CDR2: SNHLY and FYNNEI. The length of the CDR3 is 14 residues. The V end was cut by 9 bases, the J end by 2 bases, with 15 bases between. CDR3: CARRTPWDTDTQYF. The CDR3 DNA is TGTGCCAGAAGGACACCTTGGGACACAGATACGCAGTATTTT.

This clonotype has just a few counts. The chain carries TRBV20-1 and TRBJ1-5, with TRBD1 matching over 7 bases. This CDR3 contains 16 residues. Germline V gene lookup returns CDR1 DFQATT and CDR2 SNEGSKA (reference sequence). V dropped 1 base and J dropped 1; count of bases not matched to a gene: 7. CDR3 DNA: TGCAGTGCTAGAGCCTCGACAGGGTTGAGCAATCAGCCCCAGCATTTT. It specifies CSARASTGLSNQPQHF.

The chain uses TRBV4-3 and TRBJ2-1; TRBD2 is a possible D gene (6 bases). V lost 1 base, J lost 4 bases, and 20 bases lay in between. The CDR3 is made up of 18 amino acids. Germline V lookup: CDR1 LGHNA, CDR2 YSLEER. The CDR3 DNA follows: TGCGCCAGCAGCCAAGGATTTCCCGGGACTGAGGGGTACAATGAGCAGTTCTTC. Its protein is CASSQGFPGTEGYNEQFF.

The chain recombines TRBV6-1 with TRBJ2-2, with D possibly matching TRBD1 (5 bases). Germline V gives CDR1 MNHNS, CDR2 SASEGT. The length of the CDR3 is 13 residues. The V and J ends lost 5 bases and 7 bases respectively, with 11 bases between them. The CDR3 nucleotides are TGTGCCAGCAGTAGGCAGGGTAACGGGGAGCTGTTTTTT. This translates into CASSRQGNGELFF.

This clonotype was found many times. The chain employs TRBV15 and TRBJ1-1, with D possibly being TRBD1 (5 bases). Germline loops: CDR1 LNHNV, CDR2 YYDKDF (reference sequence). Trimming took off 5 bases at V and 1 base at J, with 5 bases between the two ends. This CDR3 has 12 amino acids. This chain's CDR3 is CATSQGNTEAFF. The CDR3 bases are TGTGCCACCAGCCAGGGGAACACTGAAGCTTTCTTT.

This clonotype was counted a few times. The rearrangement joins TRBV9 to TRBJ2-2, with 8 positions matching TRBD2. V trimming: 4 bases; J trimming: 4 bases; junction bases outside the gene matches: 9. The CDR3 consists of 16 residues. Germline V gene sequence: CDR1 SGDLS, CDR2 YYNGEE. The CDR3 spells CASSILGRAGTGELFF. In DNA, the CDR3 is TGTGCCAGCAGCATCCTCGGGAGGGCTGGCACCGGGGAGCTGTTTTTT.